This TCR beta chain was captured by sequencing in a study of identical twins (dated by TCRdb to the mid-2010s). About the study as a whole: TCR alpha and beta repertoires from monozygotic twins, unrelated adults of various ages and cord blood were deep-sequenced to test whether fetal clonotypes persist. To rule out contamination, replicate twin experiments were performed at different times with different library preparation protocols.

This clonotype was picked up many times. This receptor's antigen is unknown. Per-base qualities were not stored, and no clone one base away is much larger. Summary of the overall study and its limitations: Excess twin sharing in beta out-of-frame sequences was weaker because fewer shared sequences lowered the signal-to-noise ratio. In monozygotic twins, out-of-frame TCR alpha sharing was systematically underestimated by recombination models, although the models agreed with sharing between unrelated individuals. Invariant T cells such as MAIT and iNKT could partly confound zero-insertion analyses, although diverse VJ usage argued against such confounding for most clonotypes. Out-of-frame TCR alpha sequences shared between twins showed an excess of low generation-probability sequences compared with coincidental sharing between unrelated individuals. Fewer insertions were carried by abundant cord blood beta clonotypes, a similar but weaker trend appeared in young adult naive repertoires, and no such trend appeared in memory repertoires. Conclusions relied on cross-sectional statistical analysis, since the same donors could not be followed over many years.

Library preparation was by 5' RACE. Sequenced using an Illumina HiSeq 2000. Template switching introduced a universal primer binding site; the final cDNA contained a unique molecular identifier, enabling accurate counting of TCR cDNA molecules. Specific primers in the conserved constant-segment region were used to synthesize first-strand cDNA for the TCR alpha and beta chains. To control for contamination, each cDNA library was double barcoded with a SMART-Mk sample barcode plus Illumina barcodes. Two successive PCR steps introduced TruSeq adapter sequences along with Illumina sample barcodes. TCR alpha and beta cDNA libraries were sequenced on the Illumina HiSeq platform with custom primers. Processing in the source paper ran as follows. Raw reads were processed with MiGEC to extract unique molecular identifiers, and MiXCR was used to determine CDR3 positions. Recombination models were inferred per individual with the repgenHMM and IGoR tools using an EM algorithm. Shared clonotype analysis was performed with the tcR package in R, normalizing sharing by the product of cloneset sizes. Out-of-frame nonproductive sequences were analyzed to study raw recombination free of thymic and clonal selection effects. TCRdb cleaned the public reads at Q25 with fastp, built clones with MiXCR and kept in-frame beta chains. Identical CDR3 proteins give one entry, which carries the most common genes and DNA. None of the V and J calls come from the authors' own analysis; TCRdb made them. This sample has a few hundred thousand distinct CDR3 sequences in its table, and approximately 8.3% of those were observed once. Roughly 3% of the sample is held by the ten biggest clonotypes.

Every donor in the study was a healthy Caucasian. The twin cohort comprised three pairs of female monozygotic twins, all aged about 18 to 30 years. Positive isolation kits from Invitrogen were used to isolate the CD4+ and CD8+ T cell populations. Looking up the germline V gene (reference sequence) yields CDR1 LNHNV and CDR2 YYDKDF. Including cysteine and phenylalanine, the CDR3 has 13 amino acids. Only the CDR3 region is kept as DNA, spanning 39 bases read in frame from base 1. The data were also submitted as part of a second study, on yellow fever vaccine responses in identical twins. The second source states: The T cell response to vaccination in identical twins was reported by the authors to appear partly convergent and partly personalized. In identical twins, the study followed T cell clones that responded to the vaccine with precision.

This receptor was obtained from a woman in her late teens or twenties in good health. Material: CD8+ T cells sorted from blood. This receptor chain uses TRBV15 and TRBJ2-1, and TRBD2 matches 8 of the central bases. The nucleotides read TGTGCTATCCGGCCTAGCGGGCACAATGAGCAGTTCTTC. This yields the protein CAIRPSGHNEQFF.